This T cell receptor beta chain was observed in a study of blood T cell repertoires in COVID-19. About the study: COVID-19 samples collected from the United States, Italy and Spain covered acute and convalescent phases. PBMCs, B-cell-depleted T cells, or T cells provided the cDNA or gDNA that made up the material.

Germline values: CDR1 LGHNA, CDR2 YNFKEQ. The CDR3 spans 18 residues. With 4 bases removed from V and 3 bases from J, the gap between germline ends came to 21 bases. In the authors' workflow: By means of reference gene primer amplification, nucleated cell counts were estimated. Clones were sequenced by immunoSEQ multiplex PCR, and TCRdb holds only the in-frame ones, with some missing. V and J calls and clone size follow that table, whereas D and trimming were derived from the DNA. The sample yields roughly 100,000 clones, around 90% seen once. This clonotype was sampled from a human donor in a cohort sampled during active COVID-19. The chain is built from TRBV4-2 and TRBJ2-2; possibly TRBD1 for D (7 bases). Material: peripheral blood. The CDR3 reads CASSRERSGGLDTGELFF. The CDR3 DNA reads TGTGCCAGCAGCCGCGAAAGATCAGGGGGGTTGGACACCGGGGAGCTGTTTTTT.